The following is a TCR beta chain sequence with its context. Its antigen is unknown. Assay: immunoSEQ multiplex PCR; the TCRdb copy retains only in-frame clones and omits some. The top ten hold more than 20% of the sample, which has 750,000 to 1,000,000 clones, about 92% seen once. Positively selected for CCR7, the CD45RO-negative cells used as naive CD8 cells excluded terminally differentiated effector memory CD45RA+ cells. Healthy HIV-negative adults with no recent acute infections or vaccinations were recruited as donors. The CDR3 consists of 15 residues. V was pared by 4 bases and J by 2 bases, with 6 bases of the junction left unmatched. Germline values: CDR1 SGHVS, CDR2 FQNEAQ. The sample is drawn from a study of shared clonotypes between healthy human individuals. Study at large: Donors were two women and three men aged 18 to 49. Study results and caveats: A reduction in generation probabilities was seen for non-shared clonotypes relative to those shared by all four donors.

The specimen was naive CD8+ T cells sorted from blood. The TCR was taken from a man aged 30 to 45 in good health. V usage is TRBV7-8 and J usage is TRBJ2-5; TRBD2 matches 8 bases. In DNA form, the CDR3 reads TGTGCCAGCAGCTCCTCGGGAGGGCTACAAGAGACCCAGTACTTC. This gives the protein CASSSSGGLQETQYF.